This note documents a single TCR beta chain sequence. This entry comes from a study of blood T cell repertoires in COVID-19. Study background: Italy, Spain and the United States were the sources of the convalescent and acute COVID-19 samples. Nucleic acid was either cDNA or gDNA, and it came from T cells, B-cell-depleted T cells, or PBMCs.

Germline V CDR1 and CDR2: LGHDT, YNNKEL (reference sequence). The CDR3 is 13 residues long. V lost 1 base and J lost 9, with 13 bases in between. Under the authors' procedure: Researchers report that nucleated cell counts were estimated from reference gene primer amplification. TCRdb's table, derived via immunoSEQ multiplex PCR, lists solely in-frame clones and lacks some. Clone size and V and J calls were adopted from that table, with D and trimming inferred from the DNA. Of about 36,000 clones in the sample, more than 60% were seen once. The sample taken for sequencing was peripheral blood. This clonotype was sampled from a man in his 60s with active COVID-19. This chain links TRBV3-1 (or the pseudogene TRBV3-2) with TRBJ2-7, with D perhaps matching TRBD1 (5 bases). CDR3 nucleotide sequence: TGTGCCAGCAGCCAAGGCATGACAGCCCTGCAGTACTTC. This translates into CASSQGMTALQYF.